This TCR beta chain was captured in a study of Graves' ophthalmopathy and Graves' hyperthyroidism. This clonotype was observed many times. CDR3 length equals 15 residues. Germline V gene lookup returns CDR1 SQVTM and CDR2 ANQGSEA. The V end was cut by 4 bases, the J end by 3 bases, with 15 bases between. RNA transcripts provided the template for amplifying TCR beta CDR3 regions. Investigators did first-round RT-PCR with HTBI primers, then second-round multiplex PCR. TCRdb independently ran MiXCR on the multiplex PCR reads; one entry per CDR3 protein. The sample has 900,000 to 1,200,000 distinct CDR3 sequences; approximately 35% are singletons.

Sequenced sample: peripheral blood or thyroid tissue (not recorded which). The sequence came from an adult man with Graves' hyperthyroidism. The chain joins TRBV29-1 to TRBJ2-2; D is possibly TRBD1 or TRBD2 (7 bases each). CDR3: CSVGRGGRDTGELFF. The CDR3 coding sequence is TGCAGCGTTGGCAGGGGGGGCCGAGACACCGGGGAGCTGTTTTTT.